The 12 T cell receptor beta chains listed next were all sequenced from one sample in a study of blood T cell repertoires in COVID-19. Assay: immunoSEQ multiplex PCR; the TCRdb copy retains only in-frame clones and omits some. The sample contains roughly 250,000 clones, 70% to 90% of which appear only once. The specimen was PBMCs or T cells enriched from blood (not recorded which). These receptors all stem from a woman in her 50s who had recovered from COVID-19.

CDR3 DNA: TGTGCCAGCAGCTTTGACAGGCATAGGACTGAAGCTTTCTTT. Its translation: CASSFDRHRTEAFF. This chain uses TRBV7-8 with TRBJ1-1, with D possibly TRBD1 on 6 matching bases. This CDR3 is 14 amino acids long. Trimming took off 3 bases at V and 5 bases at J, with 13 bases between the two ends. The germline V gene encodes CDR1 SGHVS and CDR2 FQNEAQ.

The chain joins TRBV6-5 to TRBJ1-2, with 7 bases matching TRBD1. This CDR3 is 14 amino acids long. Germline V CDR1 and CDR2: MNHEY, SVGAGI. J gave up 6 bases and V 6 bases, and 10 bases lay outside the gene matches. This CDR3 is CASSRDRAVNGYTF. CDR3 nucleotides: TGTGCCAGCAGCCGAGACAGGGCGGTCAATGGCTACACCTTC.

The CDR3 is CASSDSRGREEAFF. CDR3 DNA sequence: TGTGCCAGCAGTGACAGCCGAGGAAGAGAGGAGGCTTTCTTT. V gene TRBV2 combines with J gene TRBJ1-1; D uncertain. The CDR3 is made up of 14 amino acids. Trimming left V 3 bases short and J 11 bases short, with 19 bases between. Germline V lookup: CDR1 SNHLY, CDR2 FYNNEI.

The chain combines TRBV3-1 (or the pseudogene TRBV3-2) with TRBJ1-3, with 7 bases fitting TRBD1. Germline CDR1 LGHDT, CDR2 YNNKEL (reference sequence). This CDR3 comprises 12 residues. Trimming took 8 bases from V and 10 from J; bases not matched to a gene: 8. The CDR3 sequence: CASETKGATIYF. Here the CDR3 DNA reads TGTGCCAGCGAGACCAAGGGGGCAACCATATATTTT.

This chain connects TRBV4-2 to TRBJ2-7; D may be TRBD1 (6 bases). CDR1 and CDR2 from the germline V gene are LGHNA and YNFKEQ. The CDR3 has 16 amino acids. V lost 1 base and J lost 3, with 16 bases in between. In DNA form, the CDR3 reads TGTGCCAGCAGCCAAGGAGGGGGAGAGGTTGTCTACGAGCAGTACTTC. Its protein is CASSQGGGEVVYEQYF.

CDR3 sequence (DNA): TGTGCCACCAGCAGACAACGTCCAAAGACAGGGAGGGAGCTGTTTTTT. Translation: CATSRQRPKTGRELFF. This chain uses TRBV15 with TRBJ2-2; 7 nucleotides align to TRBD1. This CDR3 region has 16 residues. Unmatched junction bases numbered 12, after V lost 2 bases and J lost 9 bases. CDR1 is LNHNV, CDR2 YYDKDF, per germline (reference sequence).

The chain combines TRBV5-1 with TRBJ2-5; D gene unclear. Trimming cost V 0 bases and J 5 bases, with 5 bases left between them. This CDR3 contains 12 residues. Germline CDR1 and CDR2: SGHRS and YFSETQ. CDR3 in DNA: TGCGCCAGCAGCTTGGCCGTCGAGACCCAGTACTTC. This gives the protein CASSLAVETQYF.

As regards this clone: Other DNA sequences in this specimen translate into the identical CDR3. This rearrangement joins TRBV10-3 to TRBJ2-1; weak D call: TRBD1 (5 bases). The germline V and J ends were trimmed by 0 bases and 5 bases, with 23 bases remaining between them. The V gene's germline CDR1 is ENHRY and CDR2 SYGVKD. The length of the CDR3 is 19 residues. The CDR3 DNA is TGTGCCATCAGTGAGTCCGGTGACCGGACATTAAAGGTCGACAATGAGCAGTTCTTC. Encoded protein: CAISESGDRTLKVDNEQFF.

The chain uses TRBV28 and TRBJ1-2, with TRBD1 as a possible D gene (5 bases). The CDR3 is 16 amino acids. Deletions cut 4 bases from V and 5 bases from J, with 20 bases between. Germline CDR1 MDHEN, CDR2 SYDVKM. This CDR3 is CASSYDSVTGPYGYTF. CDR3 DNA: TGTGCCAGCAGTTATGATTCTGTAACAGGACCGTATGGCTACACCTTC.

This chain connects TRBV19 to TRBJ2-1, with D perhaps matching TRBD2 (5 bases). V gave up 5 bases and J gave up 6 bases, with 17 bases separating them. The CDR3 has 15 residues. The germline V gene has CDR1 LNHDA and CDR2 SQIVND (reference sequence). The CDR3 bases are TGTGCCAGTAGTCTGAGTGGGAGCTTAAGCAATGAGCAGTTCTTC. This gives the protein CASSLSGSLSNEQFF.

V usage is TRBV18 and J usage is TRBJ2-3; TRBD2 matches at 7 bases. CDR1 is KGHSH, CDR2 LQKENI, per germline. Losses at the gene ends were 0 bases for V and 5 bases for J; bases not matched to a gene: 8. The CDR3 covers 16 residues. DNA of the CDR3: TGTGCCAGCTCACCACCCTCGACTAGCCAAAGAGATACGCAGTATTTT. This codes for CASSPPSTSQRDTQYF.

The chain has TRBV5-1 and TRBJ2-3; maybe TRBD1 (6 bases). CDR3 length: 15 residues. Trimming took off 4 bases at V and 6 bases at J, with 18 bases between the two ends. Germline V gene sequence: CDR1 SGHRS, CDR2 YFSETQ. CDR3: CASSQTGSTKDTQYF. DNA of the CDR3: TGCGCCAGCAGCCAGACAGGCTCAACCAAGGATACGCAGTATTTT.